Each of the 27 T cell receptor beta chains below was sequenced from the same sample in a study of blood T cells in healthy people across ages. A J-beta primer mix and a sample-barcoded 5' primer were used in a second PCR of roughly 6 to 11 cycles. TCRdb re-called the 5' RACE reads through MiXCR, storing one row per CDR3 protein. Of about 760,000 distinct CDR3 sequences in the sample, 25% were seen once. This sample was shared with a second study, whose subject was T cells of mothers and their children.

The specimen was blood. Receptors originate from a boy between 10 and 17 years old in good health.

This clonotype was recorded a few times. The genes are TRBV15 and TRBJ2-5; D gene ambiguous. The CDR3 contains 14 residues. Germline V gives CDR1 LNHNV, CDR2 YYDKDF (reference sequence). V lost 8 bases and J lost 2, with 15 bases in between. CDR3 protein: CATRQQLRQETQYF. CDR3 nucleotide sequence: TGTGCCACCCGGCAGCAGCTAAGACAAGAGACCCAGTACTTC.

This chain connects TRBV2 to TRBJ2-5, with 10 bases fitting TRBD1. The end of the DNA is better explained by TRBJ2-7, so the J call may be wrong. CDR3 length: 14 residues. CDR1 and CDR2 (germline): SNHLY, FYNNEI. CDR3 region: CASSETGGGYEQYF. CDR3 coding DNA: TGTGCCAGCAGTGAGACAGGGGGCGGTTACGAGCAGTACTTC.

This clonotype was counted between two and nine times. The CDR3 coding sequence is TGTGCCAGCAGCTTACTCCGGGACACGGGAGCGCTGTTTTTT. It translates to CASSLLRDTGALFF. J is TRBJ1-4 and V is TRBV7-2; a weak D match, TRBD1 (6 bases). Trimming removed 2 bases at V and 14 bases at J, with 18 bases between. The germline CDR1 and CDR2 sequences are SGHTA and FQGNSA. There are 14 residues in the CDR3.

This clonotype has only a few counts. This chain uses TRBV4-1 with TRBJ1-1; 9 positions match TRBD1. This CDR3 region has 15 residues. Germline CDR1 reads MGHRA; CDR2 reads YSYEKL. The junction had 7 bases not matched to a gene; V was cut back by 4 bases and J by 4 bases. In DNA form, the CDR3 reads TGCGCCAGCAGCCGTGGACAGGGGAGCGGCACTGAAGCTTTCTTT. Protein product: CASSRGQGSGTEAFF.

For the CDR3, the DNA is TGTGCCAGCACCGAAGGGGATACGCAGTATTTT. It specifies CASTEGDTQYF. The chain joins TRBV27 to TRBJ2-3; D call uncertain. Per germline, CDR1 MNHEY and CDR2 SMNVEV (reference sequence). Trimming took 7 bases from V and 6 from J, leaving 8 bases between them. This CDR3 contains 11 residues.

The V gene is TRBV20-1, the J gene TRBJ2-5; possibly TRBD1 for D (6 bases). The CDR3 contains 12 residues. The germline CDR1 and CDR2 sequences are DFQATT and SNEGSKA (reference sequence). The germline V and J ends were trimmed by 7 bases and 2 bases, with 11 bases remaining between them. CDR3 bases: TGCAGTGTGCGGACAGTGCAAGAGACCCAGTACTTC. This translates into CSVRTVQETQYF.

The rearrangement joins TRBV18 to TRBJ1-1; D gene ambiguous. The germline CDR1 and CDR2 sequences are KGHSH and LQKENI. V shed 0 bases and J shed 3 bases, with 11 bases lying between them. There are 15 residues in the CDR3. Written as DNA, the CDR3 is TGTGCCAGCTCACCACCGGTAGGGTTGGACACTGAAGCTTTCTTT. It codes for CASSPPVGLDTEAFF.

This clonotype was picked up many times. V usage is TRBV5-1 and J usage is TRBJ2-6; no clear D. V was shortened by 0 bases and J by 1 base, with 5 bases between the two germline ends. Germline V gene lookup returns CDR1 SGHRS and CDR2 YFSETQ. The CDR3 sequence is 15 residues long. The CDR3 nucleotides read TGCGCCAGCAGCTTGGGAGCGTCTGGGGCCAACGTCCTGACTTTC. It translates to CASSLGASGANVLTF. Full variable domain (missing parts from reference TRBV5-1 and TRBJ2-6): KAGVTQTPRYLIKTRGQQVTLSCSPISGHRSVSWYQQTPGQGLQFLFEYFSETQRNKGNFPGRFSGRQFSNSRSEMNVSTLELGDSALYLCASSLGASGANVLTFGAGSRLTVL.

This chain links TRBV6-5 with TRBJ1-2; 7 nucleotides match TRBD1. The CDR3 length is 12 residues. Trimming cost V 7 bases and J 7 bases; bases outside gene matches: 6. The germline V gene has CDR1 MNHEY and CDR2 SVGAGI. The DNA for the CDR3 is TGTGCCAGCACCTTGACAGGGCGTGGCTACACCTTC. Protein: CASTLTGRGYTF.

The CDR3 region is CASSPDPRNQPQHF. The CDR3 nucleotides are TGTGCCAGCAGTCCCGACCCGCGCAATCAGCCCCAGCATTTT. This rearrangement joins TRBV2 to TRBJ1-5; D is undetermined. This CDR3 is 14 amino acids long. V was clipped by 5 bases and J by 2 bases, with 10 bases between them. Germline V CDR1 and CDR2: SNHLY, FYNNEI.

The chain links TRBV20-1 to TRBJ1-5; D possibly corresponds to TRBD2 (5 bases). The last part of the DNA fits TRBJ2-3 better; the J call may be wrong. This CDR3 is built from 19 residues. Looked up from germline, CDR1 is DFQATT and CDR2 is SNEGSKA (reference sequence). Written as DNA, the CDR3 is TGCAGTGCTAGCTCCGGGGATAAGGATACCTCATATAGCAATCGGCCCCAGTATTTT. Translated: CSASSGDKDTSYSNRPQYF.

This clonotype occurred a few times. V gene TRBV11-3 combines with J gene TRBJ1-1, with D uncertain. The CDR3 spans 14 residues. Germline CDR1 and CDR2: SGHNT and YENEEA. V shed 6 bases and J shed 1 base, with 12 bases lying between them. CDR3 DNA sequence: TGTGCCAGCAGTAACGGAGAGGCGAACACTGAAGCTTTCTTT. Amino acid sequence: CASSNGEANTEAFF.

Regarding this clonotype: The junction does not match germline at one end; this may be a read error. The V gene is TRBV5-5, the J gene TRBJ1-1, with D perhaps matching TRBD1 (5 bases). Germline V CDR1 and CDR2: SGHKS, YYEKEE (reference sequence). This CDR3 is built from 14 residues. CDR3 loop: CASSSRDVNTKAFF. The CDR3 nucleotides read TGTGCCAGCAGCTCCAGGGATGTGAACACTAAAGCTTTCTTT.

J is TRBJ1-6 and V is TRBV2, with a tentative D call TRBD1 (5 bases). CDR1 and CDR2 (germline): SNHLY, FYNNEI. V dropped 7 bases and J dropped 9 bases, with 16 bases sitting between them. This CDR3 region has 14 residues. The CDR3 DNA reads TGTGCCAGCACTAGGGGCGGATCGGGTTCACCCCTCCACTTT. Its translation: CASTRGGSGSPLHF.

The chain couples TRBV20-1 to TRBJ2-2; D may be TRBD2 (6 bases). Germline V gene lookup returns CDR1 DFQATT and CDR2 SNEGSKA (reference sequence). The CDR3 spans 13 residues. V lost 0 bases and J lost 5, with 7 bases in between. CDR3 in amino acids: CSARDGGTGELFF. The CDR3 nucleotides read TGCAGTGCTAGAGATGGAGGGACCGGGGAGCTGTTTTTT.

This clonotype was picked up a small number of times. The V call is TRBV20-1, the J call TRBJ1-6; D gene ambiguous. The V end lost 0 bases, the J end lost 1 base, and 13 bases lay between the germline ends. This CDR3 is built from 17 residues. The germline V gene encodes CDR1 DFQATT and CDR2 SNEGSKA (reference sequence). The CDR3 DNA reads TGCAGTGCTAGAGACGACGGAGACGGGTCCTATAATTCACCCCTCCACTTT. It is translated as CSARDDGDGSYNSPLHF.

This clonotype was detected a few times. This chain connects TRBV15 to TRBJ2-1, with no clear D. The CDR3 contains 13 residues. The ends were cut back, 5 bases at V and 5 bases at J, with 10 bases in the middle. Per germline, CDR1 LNHNV and CDR2 YYDKDF (reference sequence). The CDR3 spells CATSFGQNNEQFF. The DNA of the CDR3 is TGTGCCACCAGCTTCGGGCAGAACAATGAGCAGTTCTTC.

For the CDR3, the DNA is TGCAGTGCTAGATCCGGGTTAACAGATACGCAGTATTTT. This codes for CSARSGLTDTQYF. The genes are TRBV20-1 and TRBJ2-3; D unresolved. Germline CDR1 is DFQATT and CDR2 is SNEGSKA (reference sequence). This CDR3 spans 13 amino acids. V was cut by 2 bases and J by 3 bases, with 9 bases left in between.

In this sample, this clonotype turned up a few times. This chain joins TRBV7-6 and TRBJ1-6; D is possibly TRBD1 (5 bases). The germline V gene has CDR1 SGHVS and CDR2 FNYEAQ. This CDR3 contains 16 residues. Between the trimmed V and J ends, which lost 5 bases and 5 bases, there was a span of 16 bases. The CDR3 region has the DNA TGTGCCAGCAGCCCCGACAGACCTAATAATAATTCACCCCTCCACTTT. Its translation: CASSPDRPNNNSPLHF.

V gene TRBV7-9 combines with J gene TRBJ2-1; maybe TRBD1 (6 bases). Looked up from germline, CDR1 is SEHNR and CDR2 is FQNEAQ (reference sequence). V was shortened by 1 base and J by 3 bases, with 10 bases between the two germline ends. The CDR3 runs 15 residues. CDR3 in DNA: TGTGCCAGCAGCTTAGAAGGGACATTCTACAATGAGCAGTTCTTC. Protein product: CASSLEGTFYNEQFF.

The chain carries TRBV12-3 or TRBV12-4 and TRBJ1-4, with no clear D. The CDR3 runs 13 residues. The V end lost 2 bases, the J end lost 8 bases, and 9 bases lay between the germline ends. The CDR3 spells CASSLIGGEKLFF. CDR3 sequence (DNA): TGTGCCAGCAGTTTAATTGGCGGCGAAAAACTGTTTTTT.

This clonotype came up many times. The chain couples TRBV15 to TRBJ2-5; no firm D call. Germline V lookup: CDR1 LNHNV, CDR2 YYDKDF (reference sequence). V shed 1 base and J shed 5 bases, with 11 bases lying between them. This CDR3 has 14 residues. The CDR3 spells CATSRGSERETQYF. In DNA form, the CDR3 reads TGTGCCACCAGCAGAGGCTCTGAGAGGGAGACCCAGTACTTC. Full variable domain (missing parts from reference TRBV15 and TRBJ2-5): DAMVIQNPRYQVTQFGKPVTLSCSQTLNHNVMYWYQQKSSQAPKLLFHYYDKDFNNEADTPDNFQSRRPNTSFCFLDIRSPGLGDTAMYLCATSRGSERETQYFGPGTRLLVL.

The chain joins TRBV10-2 to TRBJ1-6; 8 bases are shared with TRBD1. Looked up from germline, CDR1 is WSHSY and CDR2 is SAAADI. J lost 9 bases, V lost 6 bases, and 7 bases had no gene match. This CDR3 is built from 14 residues. The CDR3 DNA is TGCGCCAGCAGACCGGGACAGGCCGGTTCACCCCTCCACTTT. Its protein product is CASRPGQAGSPLHF.

As to this clonotype: A much larger clone lies a single base off, so this may be a read error. As the CDR3 is not closed by the conserved phenylalanine or tryptophan, this likely results from a read error. The rearrangement uses TRBV20-1 and TRBJ2-5; D is unresolved. The CDR3 is made up of 10 amino acids. Germline V gives CDR1 DFQATT, CDR2 SNEGSKA (reference sequence). V lost 6 bases to trimming and J lost 8 bases, with 10 bases between them. Here the CDR3 reads CSAAKNTQYS. The CDR3 DNA follows: TGCAGTGCAGCTAAAAACACCCAGTACTCC.

Only a few counts were recorded for this clonotype. The chain is built from TRBV3-1 and TRBJ2-1; 7 nucleotides match TRBD2. V lost 0 bases to trimming and J lost 2 bases; unmatched junction nucleotides: 7. This CDR3 is built from 17 residues. CDR1 LGHDT and CDR2 YNNKEL come from the germline V gene (reference sequence). The CDR3 here is CASSQDGLADPYNEQFF. In DNA form, the CDR3 reads TGTGCCAGCAGCCAAGATGGTCTAGCGGACCCCTACAATGAGCAGTTCTTC.

This clonotype has more than one count but fewer than ten. CDR3 DNA: TGTGCCAGCAGTTTAGGCGGGAGGATCCACGAGCAGTACTTC. Translated: CASSLGGRIHEQYF. The genes are TRBV27 and TRBJ2-5, with TRBD2 matching over 8 bases. The end of the DNA aligns better with TRBJ2-7, so the J call may be wrong. From germline, CDR1 is MNHEY and CDR2 SMNVEV (reference sequence). CDR3 size: 14 residues.

This clonotype was counted between two and nine times. V usage is TRBV6-2 or TRBV6-3 and J usage is TRBJ1-2; D gene unclear. CDR1 and CDR2 from the germline V gene are MNHEY and SVGEGT. The CDR3 is made up of 11 amino acids. Trimming shortened V by 5 bases and J by 7 bases, and 8 bases separated the two germline ends. The CDR3 loop is CASSNSGGYTF. In DNA, the CDR3 is TGTGCCAGCAGTAATTCTGGTGGCTACACCTTC.